This T cell receptor (beta chain) was sequenced during a study of CD8+ T cells in alopecia areata. RNA was isolated and reverse transcribed to cDNA, the sequencing template. Sequencing used immunoSEQ multiplex PCR; TCRdb keeps in-frame clones, though not all of them. The table shows about 150,000 clones, with roughly 48% occurring only once. The ends lost 4 bases at V and 2 bases at J; junction bases unmatched: 11. The CDR3 is 17 residues long. The germline CDR1 and CDR2 sequences are SGHRS and YFSETQ. V and J are TRBV5-1 and TRBJ2-5; 10 positions match TRBD2. The source is a human donor with alopecia areata. The sample was CD4+ T cells sorted from blood. CDR3 sequence reads: CASSAGALAGTQETQYF. In DNA form, the CDR3 reads TGCGCCAGCAGCGCAGGGGCACTAGCGGGGACACAAGAGACCCAGTACTTC.